This section outlines one T cell receptor (beta chain) sequence together with its context. Its specificity is not known. The protocol was immunoSEQ multiplex PCR, while the TCRdb copy is restricted to in-frame clones and leaves out a portion. The table lists about 170,000 clones, roughly 92% of them singletons. The sample comes from a study of T cell responses to AZD1222 COVID-19 vaccine. General study findings and limits: Spike-wide coverage was observed for vaccine-associated CD4 TCRs, with dominant responses at 160-218 and 743-854. After two AZD1222 doses, spike-specific TCR breadth and depth rose versus day 0. Donor demographics were predominantly white British with a female majority; clonal diversity may be underestimated. Only a handful of people who got AZD1222 tested seropositive at baseline.

The CDR3 runs to 16 residues. Looked up from germline, CDR1 is MNHEY and CDR2 is SVGAGI. V lost 1 base and J 0 bases, leaving 9 bases between the germline ends. The rearrangement uses TRBV6-5 and TRBJ1-4, with unresolved D. The sequences come from peripheral blood, collected on day 0 of AZD1222 vaccination. This receptor was obtained from an adult in good health. CDR3 in DNA: TGTGCCAGCAGTTACTACCGGGTCCCAACTAATGAAAAACTGTTTTTT. Protein sequence: CASSYYRVPTNEKLFF.